Presented here are 10 T cell receptor beta chains from one specimen sequenced in a study of T cell responses to AZD1222 COVID-19 vaccine. Profiled with immunoSEQ multiplex PCR; TCRdb holds only in-frame clones, not every one. The sample includes 100,000 to 150,000 clones, about 82% seen only once; the top ten take under 8%. The sample in question was peripheral blood, obtained 28 days after the second dose of the MenACWY control vaccine. These receptors were obtained from an adult who received the MenACWY meningococcal vaccine as a control.

The J gene is TRBJ2-3, the V gene TRBV7-9; D gene ambiguous. Germline-derived CDR1 and CDR2 are SEHNR and FQNEAQ (reference sequence). The CDR3 runs 12 residues. V lost 6 bases, J lost 5 bases, and 9 bases lay in between. The CDR3 DNA sequence: TGTGCCAGCAGTCGACCGAGAGATACGCAGTATTTT. The encoded protein is CASSRPRDTQYF.

This chain joins TRBV15 and TRBJ1-1, with 7 bases identical to TRBD1. V lost 6 bases to trimming and J lost 3 bases; unmatched junction nucleotides: 7. The germline gives CDR1 LNHNV, CDR2 YYDKDF (reference sequence). The CDR3 totals 14 residues. The CDR3 sequence: CATSVLQGDTEAFF. Here the CDR3 DNA reads TGTGCCACCAGTGTCCTCCAGGGGGACACTGAAGCTTTCTTT.

The gene calls are TRBV7-8 and TRBJ1-2; 8 bases are shared with TRBD1. V lost 1 base to trimming and J lost 6 bases; unmatched junction nucleotides: 10. The CDR3 length is 16 residues. Germline values: CDR1 SGHVS, CDR2 FQNEAQ. DNA of the CDR3: TGTGCCAGCAGCTTAGGCAGACAGGGGAGTTTGGATGGCTACACCTTC. Translated, it gives CASSLGRQGSLDGYTF. The full variable domain, its missing parts supplied by reference TRBV7-8 and TRBJ1-2, is GAGVSQSPRYKVAKRGQDVALRCDPISGHVSLFWYQQALGQGPEFLTYFQNEAQLDKSGLPSDRFFAERPEGSVSTLKIQRTQQEDSAVYLCASSLGRQGSLDGYTFGSGTRLTVV.

The rearrangement joins TRBV11-2 to TRBJ1-4, with unresolved D. The CDR3 has 16 residues. The V gene lost 5 bases and the J gene lost 0 bases, with 13 bases spanning the gap. The germline CDR1 and CDR2 sequences are SGHAT and FQNNGV. The chain's CDR3 is CASSRYRATTNEKLFF. The CDR3 DNA sequence: TGTGCCAGCAGCCGGTACCGGGCCACAACTAATGAAAAACTGTTTTTT.

This clone appeared a single time. This rearrangement joins TRBV19 to TRBJ2-2, with TRBD1 matching 9 bases. The germline CDR1 and CDR2 sequences are LNHDA and SQIVND (reference sequence). The J segment lost 6 bases and the V segment lost 6 bases, leaving 5 bases of the junction unmatched. CDR3 length: 14 residues. The CDR3 sequence: CASRPGQGAGELFF. In DNA form, the CDR3 reads TGTGCCAGTAGGCCGGGACAGGGAGCCGGGGAGCTGTTTTTT.

V and J are TRBV12-3 or TRBV12-4 and TRBJ2-3; D might be TRBD1 (6 bases). The CDR3 contains 13 residues. Deletions cut 2 bases from V and 4 bases from J, with 7 bases between. The CDR3 sequence: CASSLSGADTQYF. DNA of the CDR3: TGTGCCAGCAGTTTATCAGGGGCAGATACGCAGTATTTT.

The chain couples TRBV7-9 to TRBJ2-1; 7 bases agree with TRBD1. CDR3 size: 17 residues. Germline CDR1 is SEHNR and CDR2 is FQNEAQ (reference sequence). Trimming cost V 4 bases and J 7 bases; bases outside gene matches: 16. CDR3 in amino acids: CASSSTDRDSRINEQFF. The CDR3 bases are TGTGCCAGCAGCTCCACGGACCGGGACAGCCGAATAAATGAGCAGTTCTTC. Full variable domain (outside the CDR3, taken from reference TRBV7-9 and TRBJ2-1): DTGVSQNPRHKITKRGQNVTFRCDPISEHNRLYWYRQTLGQGPEFLTYFQNEAQLEKSRLLSDRFSAERPKGSFSTLEIQRTEQGDSAMYLCASSSTDRDSRINEQFFGPGTRLTVL.

The table lists this clone with a count of one. The chain recombines TRBV6-1 with TRBJ1-1; D ambiguous. The CDR3 totals 17 residues. The V end was cut by 3 bases, the J end by 1 base, with 18 bases between. CDR1 and CDR2 (germline): MNHNS, SASEGT. For the CDR3, the DNA is TGTGCCAGCAGTGATGGAAGAGGGATAACAAAGAACACTGAAGCTTTCTTT. This sequence encodes CASSDGRGITKNTEAFF.

The chain combines TRBV5-1 with TRBJ1-3; D remains unclear. CDR3 length: 14 residues. Germline V gene lookup returns CDR1 SGHRS and CDR2 YFSETQ. V was cut by 5 bases and J by 2 bases, with 11 bases left in between. CDR3 region: CASRIGEAGNTIYF. The CDR3 DNA follows: TGCGCCAGCAGGATCGGGGAAGCTGGAAACACCATATATTTT.

V usage is TRBV25-1 and J usage is TRBJ2-2, with TRBD1 as a possible D gene (6 bases). CDR1 is MGHDK and CDR2 is SYGVNS in the germline V gene. This CDR3 is built from 15 residues. V was shortened by 6 bases and J by 4 bases, with 15 bases between the two germline ends. The CDR3 loop is CASSAVRGGTGELFF. CDR3 DNA sequence: TGTGCCAGCAGCGCGGTCAGGGGTGGCACCGGGGAGCTGTTTTTT.